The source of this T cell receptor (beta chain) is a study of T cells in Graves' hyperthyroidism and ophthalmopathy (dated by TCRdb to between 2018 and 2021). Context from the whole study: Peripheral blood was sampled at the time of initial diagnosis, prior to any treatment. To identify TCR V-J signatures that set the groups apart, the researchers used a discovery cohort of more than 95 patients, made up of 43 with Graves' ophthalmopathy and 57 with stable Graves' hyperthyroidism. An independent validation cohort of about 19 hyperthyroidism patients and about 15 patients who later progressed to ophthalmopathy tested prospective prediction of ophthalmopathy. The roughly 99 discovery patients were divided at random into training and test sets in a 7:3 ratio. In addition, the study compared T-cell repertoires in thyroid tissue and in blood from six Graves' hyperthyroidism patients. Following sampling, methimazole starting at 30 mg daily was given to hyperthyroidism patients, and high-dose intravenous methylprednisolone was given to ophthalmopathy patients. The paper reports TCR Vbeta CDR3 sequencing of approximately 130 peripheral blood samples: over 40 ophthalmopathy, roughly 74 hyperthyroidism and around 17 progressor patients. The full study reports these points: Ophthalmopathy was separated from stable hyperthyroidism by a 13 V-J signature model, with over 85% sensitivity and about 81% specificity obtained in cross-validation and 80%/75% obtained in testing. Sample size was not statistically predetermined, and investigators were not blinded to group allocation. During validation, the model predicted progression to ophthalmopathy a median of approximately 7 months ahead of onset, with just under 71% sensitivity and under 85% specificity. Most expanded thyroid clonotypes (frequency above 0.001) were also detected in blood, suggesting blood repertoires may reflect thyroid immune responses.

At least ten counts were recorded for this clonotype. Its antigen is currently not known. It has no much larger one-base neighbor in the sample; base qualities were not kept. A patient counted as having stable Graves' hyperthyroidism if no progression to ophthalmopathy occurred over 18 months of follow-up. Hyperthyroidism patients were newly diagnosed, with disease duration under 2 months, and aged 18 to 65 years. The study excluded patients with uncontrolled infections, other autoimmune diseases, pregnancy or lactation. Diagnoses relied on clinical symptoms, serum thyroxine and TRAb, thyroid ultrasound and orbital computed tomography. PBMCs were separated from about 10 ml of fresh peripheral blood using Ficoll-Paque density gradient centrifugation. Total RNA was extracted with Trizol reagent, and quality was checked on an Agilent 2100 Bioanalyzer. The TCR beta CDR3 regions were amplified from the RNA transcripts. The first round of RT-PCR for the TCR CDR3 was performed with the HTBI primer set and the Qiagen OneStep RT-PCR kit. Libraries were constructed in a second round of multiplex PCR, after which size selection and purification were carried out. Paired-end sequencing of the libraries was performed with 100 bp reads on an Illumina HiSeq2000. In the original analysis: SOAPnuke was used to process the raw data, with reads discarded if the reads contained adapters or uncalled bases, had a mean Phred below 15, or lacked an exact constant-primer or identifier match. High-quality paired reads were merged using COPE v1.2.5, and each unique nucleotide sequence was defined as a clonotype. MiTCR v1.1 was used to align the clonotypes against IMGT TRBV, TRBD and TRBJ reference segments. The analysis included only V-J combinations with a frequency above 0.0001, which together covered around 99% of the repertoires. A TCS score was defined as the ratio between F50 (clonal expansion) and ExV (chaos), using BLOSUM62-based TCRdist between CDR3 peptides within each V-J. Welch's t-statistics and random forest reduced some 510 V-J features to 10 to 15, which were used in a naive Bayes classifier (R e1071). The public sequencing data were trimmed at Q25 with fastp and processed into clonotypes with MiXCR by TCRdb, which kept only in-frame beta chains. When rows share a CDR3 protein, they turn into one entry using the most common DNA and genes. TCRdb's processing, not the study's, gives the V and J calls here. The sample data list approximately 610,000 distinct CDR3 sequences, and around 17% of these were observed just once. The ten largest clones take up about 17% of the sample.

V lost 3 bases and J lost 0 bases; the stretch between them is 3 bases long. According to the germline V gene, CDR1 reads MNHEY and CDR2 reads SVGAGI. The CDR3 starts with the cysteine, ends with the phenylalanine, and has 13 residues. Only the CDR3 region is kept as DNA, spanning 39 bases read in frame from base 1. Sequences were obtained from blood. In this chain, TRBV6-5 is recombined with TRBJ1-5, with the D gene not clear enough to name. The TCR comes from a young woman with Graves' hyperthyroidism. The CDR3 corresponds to CASSYGSNQPQHF. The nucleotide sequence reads TGTGCCAGCAGTTATGGTAGCAATCAGCCCCAGCATTTT.